This T cell receptor beta chain originates from a study of cytomegalovirus exposure and HLA in healthy donors. Study results and caveats: In vitro confirmation showed three CMV-associated chains to be CMV antigen specific. Donors belonging to an Asian-associated ancestry cluster reportedly showed fewer N-insertions in productive TCRs than the approximately 670-donor mean, according to what a later analysis found. Associated with HLA alleles at 0.05 false discovery rate in a later analysis were 16,951 TCR beta sequences. Earlier findings revealed that most TCR beta V segments proved productive either about 87% or about 30% of the time.

As for this clone: Its antigen remains unidentified.

The PCR contained 60 Vbeta and 13 Jbeta primers. Repertoires were generated with immunoSEQ multiplex PCR, while TCRdb's copy carries only in-frame clones and drops some. The sample carries around 130,000 clones, approximately 80% recorded once. This clonotype was sampled from a man aged 50-60 years in good health and CMV-seronegative. What was sequenced was PBMCs.

The CDR3 sequence: CASSLEAGAGANVLTF. In DNA, the CDR3 is TGCGCCAGCAGCTTGGAAGCAGGGGCTGGGGCCAACGTCCTGACTTTC. This chain uses TRBV5-1 with TRBJ2-6; the D gene is possibly TRBD1 (6 bases). CDR3 length: 16 amino acids. CDR1 is SGHRS, CDR2 YFSETQ, per germline. V lost 0 bases and J 2 bases, leaving 9 bases between the germline ends. The whole variable domain, filled in from reference TRBV5-1 and TRBJ2-6, reads KAGVTQTPRYLIKTRGQQVTLSCSPISGHRSVSWYQQTPGQGLQFLFEYFSETQRNKGNFPGRFSGRQFSNSRSEMNVSTLELGDSALYLCASSLEAGAGANVLTFGAGSRLTVL.